A single sample is the source of the 29 T cell receptor beta chains below, sequenced in a study of CD8 T cells in Susac syndrome. When the RNA was reverse transcribed, random hexamers were used with an input of roughly 0.45 to 1 ug. MiXCR, applied by TCRdb to the immunoSEQ multiplex PCR reads, yields one record per CDR3 protein. The data contain around 190,000 distinct CDR3 sequences, 90% to 95% of them singletons. Sequences were obtained from CD4+ T cells from PBMCs. The receptors come from a human donor in good health.

The J gene is TRBJ2-3, the V gene TRBV20-1, with TRBD1 identical over 7 bases. Germline V CDR1 and CDR2: DFQATT, SNEGSKA (reference sequence). CDR3 size: 15 residues. V was pared by 1 base and J by 0 bases, with 4 bases of the junction left unmatched. The CDR3 loop reads CSARGRGRSTDTQYF. DNA of the CDR3: TGCAGTGCTAGAGGCAGGGGGAGAAGCACAGATACGCAGTATTTT.

In its sample, this clonotype was seen once. The chain carries TRBV5-8 and TRBJ2-3; a weak D match, TRBD2 (6 bases). CDR3 size: 14 residues. V was shortened by 3 bases and J by 5 bases, with 13 bases between the two germline ends. Germline lookup yields CDR1 SGHTS and CDR2 YDEGEE. CDR3 DNA sequence: TGTGCCAGCAGCTGGGAGGTATGGGGAGATACGCAGTATTTT. Its translation is CASSWEVWGDTQYF.

The CDR3 nucleotides are TGTGCCAGCAGCGTCCTGGACCATAACACTGAAGCTTTCTTT. This gives the protein CASSVLDHNTEAFF. This rearrangement joins TRBV9 to TRBJ1-1, with D uncertain. Germline V gene sequence: CDR1 SGDLS, CDR2 YYNGEE. The CDR3 length is 14 residues. V lost 2 bases to trimming and J lost 2 bases, with 10 bases between them.

The chain has TRBV6-1 and TRBJ2-7; TRBD2 matches 9 bases. Germline assignment: CDR1 MNHNS and CDR2 SASEGT. The CDR3 has 17 residues. The V and J ends lost 10 bases and 3 bases, in that order; junction bases with no gene match: 19. CDR3: CAITQTSGSTLFYEQYF. Here the CDR3 DNA reads TGTGCCATCACCCAAACTAGCGGGTCTACCTTATTCTACGAGCAGTACTTC.

The chain is built from TRBV9 and TRBJ2-5; the D gene is possibly TRBD1 (7 bases). Trimming took off 0 bases at V and 4 bases at J, with 13 bases between the two ends. CDR3 length equals 15 residues. CDR1 and CDR2 (germline): SGDLS, YYNGEE. CDR3 loop: CASSVDYRGLETQYF. The DNA for the CDR3 is TGTGCCAGCAGCGTAGACTACAGGGGACTAGAGACCCAGTACTTC. The complete variable domain, with remaining parts taken from reference TRBV9 and TRBJ2-5, reads DSGVTQTPKHLITATGQRVTLRCSPRSGDLSVYWYQQSLDQGLQFLIQYYNGEERAKGNILERFSAQQFPDLHSELNLSSLELGDSALYFCASSVDYRGLETQYFGPGTRLLVL.

The chain employs TRBV20-1 and TRBJ2-3, with 13 bases that match TRBD2. After removal of 3 bases from V and 6 bases from J, the junction contained 9 bases not matched to a gene. The CDR3 is made up of 16 amino acids. The germline CDR1 and CDR2 sequences are DFQATT and SNEGSKA (reference sequence). DNA of the CDR3: TGCAGTGCTAGTTATCCAGGACTAGCGGGGGTTGATACGCAGTATTTT. Amino acids: CSASYPGLAGVDTQYF.

CDR3 sequence reads: CASSPGDSNEQFF. The CDR3 DNA reads as TGTGCCAGCAGTCCCGGGGACAGTAATGAGCAGTTCTTC. The chain links TRBV12-3 or TRBV12-4 to TRBJ2-1; TRBD1 matches 7 bases. V shed 5 bases, J shed 7 bases, and the junction held 5 bases outside the gene matches. The CDR3 runs to 13 residues.

The rearrangement links TRBV14 to TRBJ2-7; 7 bases fit TRBD1. The CDR3 has 13 amino acids. From germline, CDR1 is SGHDN and CDR2 FVKESK. The ends lost 10 bases at V and 5 bases at J; junction bases unmatched: 11. The CDR3 nucleotides are TGTGCCACCAATCAACAGGGGTTAGACGAGCAGTACTTC. Translated, it gives CATNQQGLDEQYF. The variable domain in full, completed from reference TRBV14 and TRBJ2-7, reads EAGVTQFPSHSVIEKGQTVTLRCDPISGHDNLYWYRRVMGKEIKFLLHFVKESKQDESGMPNNRFLAERTGGTYSTLKVQPAELEDSGVYFCATNQQGLDEQYFGPGTRLTVT.

The chain employs TRBV9 and TRBJ2-6; TRBD1 matches at 9 bases. V shed 2 bases and J 0 bases; nucleotides not matched to a gene: 3. Germline V CDR1 and CDR2: SGDLS, YYNGEE. This CDR3 is built from 17 residues. DNA for the CDR3: TGTGCCAGCAGCGTCCGGACAGGGGCCTCTGGGGCCAACGTCCTGACTTTC. This gives the protein CASSVRTGASGANVLTF. The entire variable domain, with the rest obtained from reference TRBV9 and TRBJ2-6, is as follows: DSGVTQTPKHLITATGQRVTLRCSPRSGDLSVYWYQQSLDQGLQFLIQYYNGEERAKGNILERFSAQQFPDLHSELNLSSLELGDSALYFCASSVRTGASGANVLTFGAGSRLTVL.

The J gene is TRBJ2-3, the V gene TRBV29-1; D might be TRBD2 (6 bases). Germline V CDR1 and CDR2: SQVTM, ANQGSEA. The CDR3 length is 11 residues. V was pared by 6 bases and J by 8 bases, with 12 bases between. This chain's CDR3 is CSVRDWGTQYF. The CDR3 DNA reads as TGCAGCGTCCGGGACTGGGGTACGCAGTATTTT.

This chain uses TRBV29-1 with TRBJ2-7; weak D call: TRBD1 (6 bases). V lost 6 bases to trimming and J lost 2 bases, with 17 bases between them. The CDR3 spans 14 residues. Germline values: CDR1 SQVTM, CDR2 ANQGSEA. DNA for the CDR3: TGCAGCGTAGGCCGGCAGGGGTTAGCCTACGAGCAGTACTTC. It translates to CSVGRQGLAYEQYF.

This sequence joins TRBV27 and TRBJ2-7; 7 nucleotides agree with TRBD1. V lost 4 bases and J lost 3; bases outside the gene matches: 6. The CDR3 is made up of 14 amino acids. Germline CDR1 and CDR2: MNHEY and SMNVEV (reference sequence). CDR3 sequence: CASSSYRDSYEQYF. CDR3 in DNA: TGTGCCAGCAGTTCATACCGGGACAGCTACGAGCAGTACTTC.

The chain has TRBV20-1 and TRBJ2-1; D is uncertain. Germline-derived CDR1 and CDR2 are DFQATT and SNEGSKA (reference sequence). This CDR3 spans 12 amino acids. Trimming stripped 6 bases from V and 7 bases from J, with 13 bases between. The CDR3 DNA reads as TGCAGTGCGTGGACCCCCCCAAATGAGCAGTTCTTC. As protein: CSAWTPPNEQFF.

This clonotype is a singleton in its sample. This chain links TRBV3-1 with TRBJ1-1, with a possible D match to TRBD1 (6 bases). CDR3 size: 15 residues. V lost 1 base, J lost 0 bases, and 9 bases lay in between. Per germline, CDR1 LGHDT and CDR2 YNNKEL (reference sequence). The DNA of the CDR3 is TGTGCCAGCAGCCAAGGGGACAACATGAACACTGAAGCTTTCTTT. It translates to CASSQGDNMNTEAFF.

The chain has TRBV7-3 and TRBJ2-6; no clear D gene. The CDR3 runs 18 residues. The V end lost 3 bases, the J end lost 1 base, and 16 bases lay between the germline ends. CDR1 and CDR2 (germline): SGHTA, FQGTGA. The DNA for the CDR3 is TGTGCCAGCAGCTTCCGGCGCTCCAAGGATTCTGGGGCCAACGTCCTGACTTTC. It specifies CASSFRRSKDSGANVLTF.

The rearrangement joins TRBV3-1 to TRBJ2-7; D unclear. Germline CDR1 is LGHDT and CDR2 is YNNKEL (reference sequence). Trimming removed 2 bases at V and 3 bases at J, with 8 bases between. There are 13 residues in the CDR3. CDR3 in DNA: TGTGCCAGCAGCCAACATTCAATCTACGAGCAGTACTTC. Translating it yields CASSQHSIYEQYF.

The chain is built from TRBV5-4 and TRBJ2-7, with 9 bases that match TRBD2. V dropped 0 bases and J dropped 7; count of bases not matched to a gene: 8. The CDR3 spans 15 residues. Germline loops: CDR1 SGHNT, CDR2 YYREEE (reference sequence). The CDR3 DNA sequence: TGTGCCAGCAGCTTGGGGTTAGCGGGAGTGAGGGAGCAGTACGTC. Translated: CASSLGLAGVREQYV.

CDR3 in DNA: TGTGCCACCCTACAGACTAGCACAGATACGCAGTATTTT. Its translation is CATLQTSTDTQYF. This chain uses TRBV12-3 or TRBV12-4 with TRBJ2-3; no firm D call. The CDR3 sequence is 13 residues long. V lost 10 bases, J lost 0 bases, and 11 bases lay in between.

The chain combines TRBV29-1 with TRBJ1-1; no definite D call. The CDR3 is 14 residues long. V lost 0 bases, J lost 1 base, and 9 bases lay in between. Germline V gene sequence: CDR1 SQVTM, CDR2 ANQGSEA. DNA for the CDR3: TGCAGCGTTGAAGATCTTAGACGGAACACTGAAGCTTTCTTT. Its translation: CSVEDLRRNTEAFF.

This rearrangement joins TRBV7-2 to TRBJ1-5; D is ambiguous. Trimming cost V 1 base and J 0 bases, with 10 bases left between them. Germline lookup yields CDR1 SGHTA and CDR2 FQGNSA. The CDR3 has 16 amino acids. In DNA, the CDR3 is TGTGCCAGCAGCTTAGTTGGTGGATATAGCAATCAGCCCCAGCATTTT. It encodes CASSLVGGYSNQPQHF.

The CDR3 sequence is CASSYAGLNEKLFF. CDR3 coding DNA: TGTGCCAGCAGTTACGCCGGTCTTAATGAAAAACTGTTTTTT. The chain joins TRBV6-5 to TRBJ1-4; D gene unclear. Trimming took 2 bases from V and 4 from J, leaving 8 bases between them. The CDR3 length is 14 residues. Germline-derived CDR1 and CDR2 are MNHEY and SVGAGI.

The J gene is TRBJ2-5, the V gene TRBV3-1, with 8 bases aligning to TRBD2. The CDR3 spans 15 residues. Germline assignment: CDR1 LGHDT and CDR2 YNNKEL (reference sequence). V was pared by 1 base and J by 4 bases, with 5 bases of the junction left unmatched. The CDR3 DNA follows: TGTGCCAGCAGCCAAGGCCGACTAGCGACAGAGACCCAGTACTTC. It codes for CASSQGRLATETQYF.

This sequence joins TRBV5-6 and TRBJ1-1, with D tentatively TRBD1 (5 bases). CDR1 and CDR2 from the germline V gene are SGHDT and YYEEEE. Deletions cut 0 bases from V and 5 bases from J, with 11 bases between. The CDR3 runs 14 residues. The CDR3 loop reads CASSLDLGGTEAFF. Written as DNA, the CDR3 is TGTGCCAGCAGCTTGGATCTCGGGGGGACTGAAGCTTTCTTT.

This chain links TRBV29-1 with TRBJ1-2; possible D gene TRBD1, 5 bases. V was cut by 4 bases and J by 1 base, with 10 bases left in between. The germline gives CDR1 SQVTM, CDR2 ANQGSEA. This CDR3 contains 13 residues. The CDR3 DNA sequence: TGCAGCGTTGCGGGGGACGTTAACTATGGCTACACCTTC. Its protein product is CSVAGDVNYGYTF. Filled out from reference TRBV29-1 and TRBJ1-2, the complete variable domain reads SAVISQKPSRDICQRGTSLTIQCQVDSQVTMMFWYRQQPGQSLTLIATANQGSEATYESGFVIDKFPISRPNLTFSTLTVSNMSPEDSSIYLCSVAGDVNYGYTFGSGTRLTVV.

About this clonotype: The junction departs from germline at one end; a sequencing error may be responsible. The rearrangement links TRBV23-1 to TRBJ2-1; perhaps TRBD1 as D (6 bases). TRBV23-1 is identified as an open reading frame with a role that is uncertain. This CDR3 spans 12 amino acids. The CDR3 sequence: CASATGDNEQFF. The DNA of the CDR3 is TGCGCCAGCGCGACAGGTGACAATGAGCAATTCTTC.

This chain links TRBV7-2 with TRBJ1-3; no definite D call. This CDR3 spans 17 amino acids. V was pared by 5 bases and J by 1 base, with 18 bases between. CDR1 is SGHTA, CDR2 FQGNSA, per germline. The CDR3 region is CASSPRPDEMSGNTIYF. As DNA, the CDR3 is TGTGCCAGCAGCCCACGTCCGGACGAAATGTCTGGAAACACCATATATTTT.

The chain couples TRBV5-4 to TRBJ2-5, with unresolved D. The CDR3 contains 13 residues. V was clipped by 4 bases and J by 5 bases, with 12 bases between them. The V gene's germline CDR1 is SGHNT and CDR2 YYREEE (reference sequence). CDR3 in DNA: TGTGCCAGCAGCCCCACACCCGAGGAGACCCAGTACTTC. Translated, it gives CASSPTPEETQYF.

The chain combines TRBV20-1 with TRBJ1-5; a weak D match, TRBD1 (5 bases). Trimming took off 3 bases at V and 4 bases at J, with 13 bases between the two ends. CDR1 DFQATT and CDR2 SNEGSKA come from the germline V gene (reference sequence). CDR3 length equals 14 residues. CDR3 sequence: CSASQGGHNQPQHF. In DNA form, the CDR3 reads TGCAGTGCTAGCCAGGGCGGACATAATCAGCCCCAGCATTTT.

This clonotype was counted a single time. The chain joins TRBV19 to TRBJ1-1, with unresolved D. The CDR3 has 12 amino acids. V was shortened by 3 bases and J by 2 bases, with 4 bases between the two germline ends. The germline gives CDR1 LNHDA, CDR2 SQIVND (reference sequence). DNA for the CDR3: TGTGCCAGTAGTATGACTAACACTGAAGCTTTCTTT. This gives the protein CASSMTNTEAFF.